This T cell receptor beta chain comes out of a study of identical twins. Broader study findings: Cord blood's abundant beta clonotypes had fewer insertions, unlike memory repertoires.

TCRdb re-analysed the 5' RACE reads in MiXCR, keeping a single row per CDR3 protein. The sample gives 200,000 to 250,000 distinct CDR3 sequences, 6% to 8.5% of which show up once; about 5.8% is in the top ten. Trimming took 0 bases from V and 6 from J, leaving 10 bases between them. The germline gives CDR1 SGDLS, CDR2 YYNGEE. CDR3 length: 14 amino acids. As for this clonotype: The antigen remains undetermined.

These sequences were also reported in another study, on yellow fever vaccine responses in identical twins.

This chain uses TRBV9 with TRBJ2-1, with D possibly being TRBD2 (6 bases). Source material: CD8+ T cells sorted from blood. This receptor was identified in a woman aged 18 to 35 in good health. The CDR3 loop is CASSVGGTGNEQFF. The CDR3, as DNA: TGTGCCAGCAGCGTAGGGGGGACTGGCAATGAGCAGTTCTTC.